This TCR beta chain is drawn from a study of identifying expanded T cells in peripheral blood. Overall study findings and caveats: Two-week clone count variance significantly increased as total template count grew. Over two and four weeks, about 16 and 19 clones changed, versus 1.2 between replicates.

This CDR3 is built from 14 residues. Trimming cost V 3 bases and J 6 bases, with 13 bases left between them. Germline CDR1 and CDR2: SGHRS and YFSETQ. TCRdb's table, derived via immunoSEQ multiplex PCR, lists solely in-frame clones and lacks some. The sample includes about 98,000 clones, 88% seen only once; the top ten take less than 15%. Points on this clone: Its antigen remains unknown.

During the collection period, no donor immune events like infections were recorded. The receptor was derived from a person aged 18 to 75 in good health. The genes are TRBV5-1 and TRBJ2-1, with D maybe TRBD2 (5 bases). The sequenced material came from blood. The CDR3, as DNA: TGCGCCAGCAGCTCCCTGCCAACTAGCAATGAGCAGTTCTTC. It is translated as CASSSLPTSNEQFF.